The sequence of this T cell receptor beta chain was determined in a study of T cell responses to AZD1222 COVID-19 vaccine. Assay used: immunoSEQ multiplex PCR; TCRdb lists only in-frame clones, some missing. The sample contains 100,000 to 150,000 clones, approximately 91% of which appear only once. The sequence derives from an adult who received the AZD1222 COVID-19 vaccine. The specimen comprised peripheral blood, sampled 28 days after the second AZD1222 dose.

DNA of the CDR3: TGTGCCAGCAGTTTCCTGACGGGTGATACGCAGTATTTT. It is translated as CASSFLTGDTQYF. The chain links TRBV12-3 or TRBV12-4 to TRBJ2-3; D remains ambiguous. Trimming shortened V by 3 bases and J by 6 bases, and 10 bases separated the two germline ends. CDR3 length: 13 residues.